This T cell receptor beta chain derives from a study of T cells expressing NK-cell markers. Overall study context: Repertoires of TCR beta were obtained from T cells sorted as CD3+CD56+NKG2C+, CD3+CD56+NKG2C- and CD3+CD56-NKG2C+. Within the sequenced cohort of eight donors, seven exhibited HCMV seropositivity and one was seronegative.

Synthesis of TCR beta cDNA relied on 5'RACE template switching carrying UMIs. TCRdb re-called the 5' RACE reads and gives one entry per CDR3 protein, without DNA. This sample's table reports a few hundred thousand distinct CDR3 sequences. The CDR3 runs 14 residues. Germline values: CDR1 SGHTA, CDR2 FQGNSA. Comments on this clonotype: Its antigen remains unknown.

Findings of the study overall: NKG2C+ dominant clonotype frequencies in more than 5 donors were roughly 1.0-7.5% of CD8+ T cells.

This chain connects TRBV7-2 to TRBJ2-1. This receptor was identified in a man between 18 and 69 years old in good health. The source material was blood T cells: a sorted CD56 or NKG2C T cell subset, CD4+ or CD8+ T cells, or bulk PBMC T cells (not recorded which). The CDR3 spells CASSFSGFYNEQFF.